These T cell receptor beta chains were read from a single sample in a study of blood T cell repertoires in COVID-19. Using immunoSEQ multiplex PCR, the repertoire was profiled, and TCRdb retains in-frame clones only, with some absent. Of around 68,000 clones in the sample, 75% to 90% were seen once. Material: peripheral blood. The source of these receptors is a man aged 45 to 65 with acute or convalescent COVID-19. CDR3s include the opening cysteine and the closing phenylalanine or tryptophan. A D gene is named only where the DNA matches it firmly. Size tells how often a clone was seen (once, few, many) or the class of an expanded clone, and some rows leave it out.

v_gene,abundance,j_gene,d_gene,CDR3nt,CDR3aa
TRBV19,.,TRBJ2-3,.,TGTGCCAGTAAACCTGGCGGTAGCACAGATACGCAGTATTTT,CASKPGGSTDTQYF
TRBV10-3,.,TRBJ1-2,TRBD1,TGTGCCATCACCCCGGGACAGGGAATCTATGGCTACACCTTC,CAITPGQGIYGYTF
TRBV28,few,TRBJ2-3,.,TGTGCCAGCAGAACCCAGCGGACCCGGTCAGATACGCAGTATTTT,CASRTQRTRSDTQYF
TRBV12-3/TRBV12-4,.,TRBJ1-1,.,TGTGCCAGCAGTGAGGACACTGAAGCTTTCTTT,CASSEDTEAFF
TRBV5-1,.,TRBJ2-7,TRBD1,TGCGCCAGCAGCAGGACAGGCGCCTACGAGCAGTACTTC,CASSRTGAYEQYF
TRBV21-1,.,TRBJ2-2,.,TGTGCCAGCAGCAACTCCGGGACTAATGGCGGGGAGCTGTTTTTT,CASSNSGTNGGELFF
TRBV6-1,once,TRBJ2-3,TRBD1,TGTGCCAGCAGTGAACCGGACAGGGTGAGCACAGATACGCAGTATTTT,CASSEPDRVSTDTQYF
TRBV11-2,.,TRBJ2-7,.,TGTGCCAGCAGCTTAAGCATCGACACCTCCTACGAGCAGTACTTC,CASSLSIDTSYEQYF
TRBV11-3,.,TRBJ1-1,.,TGTGCCAGCAGCTTAGTCGGGGAGGGCACTGAAGCTTTCTTT,CASSLVGEGTEAFF
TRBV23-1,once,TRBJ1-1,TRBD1,TGCGCCAGCGGACAGGGGCTGGACACTGAAGCTTTCTTT,CASGQGLDTEAFF
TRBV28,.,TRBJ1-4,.,TGTGCCAGCAGTTTATTGGACTGGGAACTGTTTTTT,CASSLLDWELFF
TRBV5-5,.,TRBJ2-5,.,TGTGCCAGCAGCTCCGCGGTACAAGAGACCCAGTACTTC,CASSSAVQETQYF
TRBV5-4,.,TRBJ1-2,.,TGTGCCAGCAGCCCGGGGCGGGGGTATGGCTACACCTTC,CASSPGRGYGYTF
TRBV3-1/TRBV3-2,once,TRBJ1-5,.,TGTGCCAGCAGCCGCCGCAGGGGTAGTCAGCCCCAGCATTTT,CASSRRRGSQPQHF
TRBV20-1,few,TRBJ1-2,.,TGCAGTGCTAGGTCCCAGGCTGGCTACACCTTC,CSARSQAGYTF
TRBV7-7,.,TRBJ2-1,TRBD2,TGTGCCAGCAGCTTAGTAGCGGGAGGGCCTAATGAGCAGTTCTTC,CASSLVAGGPNEQFF
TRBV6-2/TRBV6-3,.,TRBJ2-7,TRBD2,TGTGCCAGCAGTGCCGGGACTAGCGGGAGTCCCCGGTACTTC,CASSAGTSGSPRYF
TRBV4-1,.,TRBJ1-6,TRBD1,TGCGCCAGCAGCCAAGATAGGACAGGAAATAATTCACCCCTCCACTTT,CASSQDRTGNNSPLHF